This TCR beta chain derives from a study of glioma-infiltrating T cells. Amplification of TCR alpha and beta CDR3 regions from RNA used iRepertoire nested multiplex PCR. TCRdb used MiXCR to reprocess the multiplex PCR reads, holding one entry per CDR3 protein. The repertoire includes about 210,000 distinct CDR3 sequences, approximately 30% of them detected once, and around 21% sits in the top ten. This clonotype was found many times. Its target is unknown. Notes on the study in general: Only very few CDR3 sequences appeared in both tissue and blood.

Trimming left V 2 bases short and J 2 bases short, with 11 bases between. CDR3 length equals 15 residues. Germline V gives CDR1 MNHEY, CDR2 SMNVEV (reference sequence). The sequenced sample consisted of glioma tissue, nonneoplastic brain tissue, or PBMCs (not recorded which). This chain uses TRBV27 with TRBJ2-3, with D maybe TRBD1 (6 bases). The sequence derives from a human donor with low-grade glioma or glioblastoma, undergoing nonglioma brain surgery, or in good health (not recorded which). The CDR3 reads CASSLAGANTDTQYF. In DNA form, the CDR3 reads TGTGCCAGCAGTTTAGCAGGGGCCAACACAGATACGCAGTATTTT.